A single sample gave rise to the 18 T cell receptor beta chains below, sequenced in a study of OX40 agonist ivuxolimab in advanced cancers. The assay was immunoSEQ multiplex PCR, and TCRdb's table has in-frame clones only and misses some. The table has 35,000 to 50,000 clones, about 86% seen once. The sample here was CD4+ or CD8+ T cells sorted from blood, taken in a trial of the OX40 agonist ivuxolimab. Source of these receptors: an adult with an advanced solid tumor such as melanoma, head and neck, liver or kidney cancer.

The chain carries TRBV2 and TRBJ2-3; TRBD2 might be the D (5 bases). Trimming removed 2 bases at V and 2 bases at J, with 11 bases between. CDR1 and CDR2 (germline): SNHLY, FYNNEI. The CDR3 contains 15 residues. CDR3 amino acids: CASSELQTNTDTQYF. DNA for the CDR3: TGTGCCAGCAGTGAACTGCAGACTAACACAGATACGCAGTATTTT.

V usage is TRBV11-2 and J usage is TRBJ2-1, with 9 bases that match TRBD2. Germline V gene data show CDR1 as SGHAT and CDR2 as FQNNGV. V shed 5 bases, J shed 1 base, and the junction held 6 bases outside the gene matches. The CDR3 length is 16 residues. The chain's CDR3 is CASSRVAGVSYNEQFF. CDR3 nucleotide sequence: TGTGCCAGCAGCCGCGTAGCGGGGGTATCCTACAATGAGCAGTTCTTC.

The V call is TRBV4-1, the J call TRBJ1-2; D is uncertain. Germline-derived CDR1 and CDR2 are MGHRA and YSYEKL. Trimming cost V 0 bases and J 4 bases, with 9 bases left between them. The CDR3 has 14 residues. This chain's CDR3 is CASSQDRKTYGYTF. The CDR3 DNA reads TGCGCCAGCAGCCAAGATCGTAAGACCTATGGCTACACCTTC.

This clone was detected a few times. The V gene is TRBV5-4, the J gene TRBJ2-2; D gene unclear. The CDR3 covers 13 residues. The germline V gene encodes CDR1 SGHNT and CDR2 YYREEE (reference sequence). Trimming removed 2 bases at V and 4 bases at J, with 6 bases between. The CDR3 region is CASSFKGTGELFF. DNA for the CDR3: TGTGCCAGCAGCTTCAAGGGCACCGGGGAGCTGTTTTTT.

This chain connects TRBV4-1 to TRBJ2-3; D not resolved. This CDR3 contains 17 residues. The V gene's germline CDR1 is MGHRA and CDR2 YSYEKL. V dropped 0 bases and J dropped 0 bases, with 13 bases sitting between them. The CDR3 loop reads CASSQDRELISTDTQYF. For the CDR3, the DNA is TGCGCCAGCAGCCAAGATCGTGAACTTATTAGCACAGATACGCAGTATTTT.

The J gene is TRBJ2-7, the V gene TRBV5-6, with TRBD1 identical over 11 bases. Germline trimming cut 5 bases from V and 6 bases from J; bases unmatched to any gene: 4. This CDR3 spans 13 amino acids. Germline CDR1 reads SGHDT; CDR2 reads YYEEEE. DNA of the CDR3: TGTGCCAGCAGGTCCGGGACAGGGGGCGAGCAGTACTTC. It encodes CASRSGTGGEQYF.

This clone came up once. The chain's CDR3 is CASSYGWLDTQYF. The CDR3 coding sequence is TGTGCCAGCAGTTACGGGTGGCTGGATACGCAGTATTTT. This chain joins TRBV6-5 and TRBJ2-3; D gene ambiguous. This CDR3 spans 13 amino acids. V was pared by 2 bases and J by 6 bases, with 9 bases between. Per the germline V gene, CDR1 is MNHEY and CDR2 is SVGAGI.

A single count supports this clone. The rearrangement joins TRBV5-4 to TRBJ2-2, with D tentatively TRBD1 (6 bases). The V gene's germline CDR1 is SGHNT and CDR2 YYREEE (reference sequence). V gave up 0 bases and J gave up 7 bases, with 16 bases separating them. The CDR3 is made up of 16 amino acids. The CDR3 protein is CASSLDLTGISGELFF. Here the CDR3 DNA reads TGTGCCAGCAGCTTGGATTTAACAGGGATCAGCGGGGAGCTGTTTTTT.

This chain uses TRBV28 with TRBJ1-1, with D possibly TRBD1 on 5 matching bases. The CDR3 runs 12 residues. Germline lookup yields CDR1 MDHEN and CDR2 SYDVKM. The V and J ends lost 10 bases and 4 bases respectively, with 13 bases between them. In DNA form, the CDR3 reads TGTGCCACTAGGGGAGGGACCACTGAAGCTTTCTTT. Translating gives CATRGGTTEAFF.

The rearrangement joins TRBV9 to TRBJ2-5; possibly TRBD1 for D (6 bases). V was pared by 0 bases and J by 1 base, with 10 bases between. The CDR3 is made up of 15 amino acids. Germline lookup yields CDR1 SGDLS and CDR2 YYNGEE. CDR3 in amino acids: CASSVGRGFQETQYF. The CDR3 nucleotides read TGTGCCAGCAGCGTAGGCAGGGGATTCCAAGAGACCCAGTACTTC.

V and J are TRBV6-6 and TRBJ2-7, with no clear D. The ends were cut back, 2 bases at V and 6 bases at J, with 8 bases in the middle. Germline V gene sequence: CDR1 MNHNY, CDR2 SVGAGI (reference sequence). The CDR3 spans 12 residues. The chain's CDR3 is CASSYTYSEQYF. CDR3 DNA sequence: TGTGCCAGCAGTTACACTTACAGCGAGCAGTACTTC.

J is TRBJ1-4 and V is TRBV6-5; tentative D call: TRBD1 (6 bases). The CDR3 is 12 amino acids. Germline values: CDR1 MNHEY, CDR2 SVGAGI. Trimming removed 8 bases from V and 4 bases from J, with 8 bases in between. CDR3: CASGDNNEKLFF. For the CDR3, the DNA is TGTGCCAGCGGGGACAATAATGAAAAACTGTTTTTT.

In DNA form, the CDR3 reads TGTGCCAGCAGCCCCGGCGGGTCAAAACAGCCCCAGCATTTT. Protein: CASSPGGSKQPQHF. This sequence joins TRBV6-5 and TRBJ1-5, with unresolved D. Trimming took 6 bases from V and 7 from J, leaving 16 bases between them. CDR3 length equals 14 residues. The germline gives CDR1 MNHEY, CDR2 SVGAGI.

The rearrangement uses TRBV6-1 and TRBJ2-7, with D perhaps matching TRBD2 (5 bases). The CDR3 is made up of 13 amino acids. From germline, CDR1 is MNHNS and CDR2 SASEGT. V gave up 6 bases and J gave up 2 bases, with 11 bases separating them. In DNA, the CDR3 is TGTGCCAGCAGCTTCGGGGATACCTACGAGCAGTACGTC. This gives the protein CASSFGDTYEQYV.

V and J are TRBV9 and TRBJ2-2; the D gene is possibly TRBD2 (6 bases). Germline V gene lookup returns CDR1 SGDLS and CDR2 YYNGEE. V shed 0 bases and J shed 7 bases, with 10 bases lying between them. The CDR3 has 14 residues. Here the CDR3 reads CASSVADGGGELFF. Here the CDR3 DNA reads TGTGCCAGCAGCGTAGCAGACGGGGGCGGGGAGCTGTTTTTT.

CDR3 coding DNA: TGTGCCAGCACAACGTGGGGTGCCCCTAAAGAGACCCAGTACTTC. Translation gives CASTTWGAPKETQYF. The gene calls are TRBV9 and TRBJ2-5, with D uncertain. The CDR3 is 15 residues long. The germline CDR1 and CDR2 sequences are SGDLS and YYNGEE. V dropped 6 bases and J dropped 3 bases, with 18 bases sitting between them.

The CDR3 here is CASSSGAQNIQYF. The CDR3 bases are TGTGCCAGCAGCTCCGGGGCTCAAAACATTCAGTACTTC. This chain joins TRBV7-9 and TRBJ2-4; D is tentatively TRBD1 or TRBD2 (5 bases each). Trimming stripped 4 bases from V and 5 bases from J, with 9 bases between. Germline CDR1 reads SEHNR; CDR2 reads FQNEAQ (reference sequence). The CDR3 contains 13 residues.

V is TRBV5-6 and J is TRBJ1-2, with 10 bases fitting TRBD1. CDR1 and CDR2 (germline): SGHDT, YYEEEE. The CDR3 is 18 residues long. V was clipped by 4 bases and J by 0 bases; unmatched bases: 12. The DNA for the CDR3 is TGTGCCAGCAGCCTGGTGGACAGGGGGTTCCAAGCTAACTATGGCTACACCTTC. Amino acids: CASSLVDRGFQANYGYTF.